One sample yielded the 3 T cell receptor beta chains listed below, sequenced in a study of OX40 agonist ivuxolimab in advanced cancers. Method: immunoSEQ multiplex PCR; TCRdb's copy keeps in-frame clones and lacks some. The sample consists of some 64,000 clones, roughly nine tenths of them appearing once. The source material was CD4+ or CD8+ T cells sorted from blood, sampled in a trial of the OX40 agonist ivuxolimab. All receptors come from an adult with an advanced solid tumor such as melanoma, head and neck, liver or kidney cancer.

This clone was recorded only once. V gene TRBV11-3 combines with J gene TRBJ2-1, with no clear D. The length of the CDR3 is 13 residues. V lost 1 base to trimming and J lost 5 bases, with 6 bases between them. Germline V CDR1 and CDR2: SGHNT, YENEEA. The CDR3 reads CASSLGRNNEQFF. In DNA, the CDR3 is TGTGCCAGCAGCTTAGGGCGAAACAATGAGCAGTTCTTC.

Here the CDR3 DNA reads TGTGCCAGCAGTGACATAGTGGAGCAGTTCTTC. This sequence encodes CASSDIVEQFF. This chain connects TRBV6-1 to TRBJ2-1; D is uncertain. CDR1 is MNHNS, CDR2 SASEGT, per germline. Trimming took 3 bases from V and 10 from J, leaving 7 bases between them. This CDR3 is 11 amino acids long.

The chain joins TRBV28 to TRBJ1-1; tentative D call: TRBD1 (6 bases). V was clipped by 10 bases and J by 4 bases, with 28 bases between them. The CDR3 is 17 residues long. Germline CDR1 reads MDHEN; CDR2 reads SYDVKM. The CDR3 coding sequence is TGTGCCACTCCCCTTCAGGGGCAGGGAGAGGAGAGCACTGAAGCTTTCTTT. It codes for CATPLQGQGEESTEAFF.